The T cell receptor beta chain described here comes from a study of T cell clonality in common variable immunodeficiency. Points from the study as a whole: CVID subjects showed higher TCRbeta clonality than healthy controls. Patient heterogeneity in the CVID cohort limited correlations between repertoire features and clinical complications. In common variable immunodeficiency, TCR beta chains reportedly carried fewer deletions and N-nucleotide insertions.

CDR1 is ENHRY and CDR2 is SYGVKD in the germline V gene. V lost 5 bases to trimming and J lost 6 bases; unmatched junction nucleotides: 3. The CDR3 is made up of 12 amino acids. Method: immunoSEQ multiplex PCR; TCRdb's copy keeps in-frame clones and lacks some. Observed in the sample are tens of thousands of clones, none of them singletons. Heparinized whole blood, roughly 5 to 8.5 ml, came from each donor. This clone was picked up many times. Its antigen is unidentified. From the germline J gene comes the end of the CDR3, since the read stops 3 residues before it. This sequence originates from a person aged 18 to 75 in good health. Material for sequencing was peripheral blood mononuclear cells. The chain links TRBV10-3 to TRBJ1-1; TRBD1 agrees at 7 bases. The CDR3 DNA, read in part, is TGTGCCATCAGTCAGGGGGAGGCTGAA. Protein product: CAISQGEAE. The CDR3 in full is CAISQGEAEAFF.